This T cell receptor beta chain was observed in a study of T-cell reconstitution after alpha-beta-depleted transplantation in children. The V gene lost 5 bases and the J gene lost 9 bases, with 14 bases spanning the gap. CDR1 and CDR2 (germline): MNHEY, SMNVEV (reference sequence). The CDR3 runs to 13 residues. Unique molecular identifiers were incorporated when the TCRbeta library was constructed. TCRdb reanalysed the PCR reads using MiXCR and keeps one entry per CDR3 protein. Of 440,000 or so distinct CDR3 sequences in the sample, over 40% are singletons; the top ten hold approximately 30%. This receptor was identified in a girl aged 2-10 years with aplastic anemia, due to receive a stem cell transplant. The material was PBMCs, obtained before TCRalphabeta/CD19-depleted stem cell transplant. The chain links TRBV27 to TRBJ2-1; possible D gene TRBD1, 6 bases. Written as DNA, the CDR3 is TGTGCCAGCAGTCCTACTTGGGGGCTTGAGCAGTTCTTC. Its protein is CASSPTWGLEQFF.